The 32 T cell receptor beta chains in this list originate from one sample, sequenced in a study of shared clonotypes between healthy human individuals. Method: immunoSEQ multiplex PCR; TCRdb's copy keeps in-frame clones and lacks some. The table has 1.5 million to 2.5 million clones, 85% to 95% seen once. Terminally differentiated effector memory CD45RA+ cells were left out of the naive CD8 fraction, which was CD45RO-negative and positively selected for CCR7. Sequencing used naive CD8+ T cells sorted from blood. Every receptor here comes from a man between 18 and 29 years old in good health.

The chain uses TRBV9 and TRBJ2-7, with 9 positions matching TRBD2. Germline loops: CDR1 SGDLS, CDR2 YYNGEE. The CDR3 is made up of 15 amino acids. V lost 1 base to trimming and J lost 4 bases; unmatched junction nucleotides: 6. The DNA for the CDR3 is TGTGCCAGCAGCGTATTTAGCGGGAGTGATTACGAGCAGTACTTC. It codes for CASSVFSGSDYEQYF.

J is TRBJ2-2 and V is TRBV7-9, with D tentatively TRBD2 (5 bases). Trimming pared 5 bases from V and 7 bases from J, leaving 11 bases between. CDR3 length: 13 amino acids. The V gene's germline CDR1 is SEHNR and CDR2 FQNEAQ (reference sequence). CDR3 in DNA: TGTGCCAGCAGCCTCGTCGGGGTCGGGGAGCTGTTTTTT. Protein product: CASSLVGVGELFF.

This chain links TRBV25-1 with TRBJ2-4, with 8 bases matching TRBD1. Germline CDR1 and CDR2: MGHDK and SYGVNS. CDR3 size: 17 residues. V shed 2 bases, J shed 3 bases, and the junction held 9 bases outside the gene matches. CDR3 coding DNA: TGTGCCAGCAGTGAAATAATGGACAGGGACGGCAAAAACATTCAGTACTTC. Translated, it gives CASSEIMDRDGKNIQYF. Full variable domain (remainder filled in from reference TRBV25-1 and TRBJ2-4): EADIYQTPRYLVIGTGKKITLECSQTMGHDKMYWYQQDPGMELHLIHYSYGVNSTEKGDLSSESTVSRIRTEHFPLTLESARPSHTSQYLCASSEIMDRDGKNIQYFGAGTRLSVL.

The chain recombines TRBV30 with TRBJ2-1; D remains unclear. The CDR3 runs 13 residues. Trimming stripped 1 base from V and 4 bases from J, with 8 bases between. Germline V gene sequence: CDR1 GTSNPN, CDR2 SVGIG (reference sequence). CDR3 sequence reads: CAWSGGRYNEQFF. For the CDR3, the DNA is TGTGCCTGGAGTGGAGGCAGGTACAATGAGCAGTTCTTC.

The V and J genes are TRBV4-1 and TRBJ2-7; D may be TRBD2 (6 bases). Germline CDR1 reads MGHRA; CDR2 reads YSYEKL. Trimming took 2 bases from V and 2 from J, leaving 16 bases between them. The CDR3 is made up of 16 amino acids. In DNA form, the CDR3 reads TGCGCCAGCAGCCAATTTATGGCGGGGCCAACCTACGAGCAGTACTTC. It encodes CASSQFMAGPTYEQYF.

The chain links TRBV28 to TRBJ1-1; D unresolved. There are 13 residues in the CDR3. Germline CDR1 MDHEN, CDR2 SYDVKM. Between the trimmed V and J ends, which lost 11 bases and 0 bases, there was a span of 13 bases. The CDR3 region has the DNA TGTGCCCTGACTAGTCGCGTGAACACTGAAGCTTTCTTT. Amino acid sequence: CALTSRVNTEAFF.

This sequence joins TRBV28 and TRBJ1-5; tentatively, D is TRBD1 (6 bases). The CDR3 consists of 15 residues. V shed 5 bases and J shed 2 bases, with 13 bases lying between them. Germline CDR1 reads MDHEN; CDR2 reads SYDVKM. As DNA, the CDR3 is TGTGCCAGCAGTAACGTACAGGGTGGCAATCAGCCCCAGCATTTT. Amino acid sequence: CASSNVQGGNQPQHF.

The chain recombines TRBV18 with TRBJ2-7; 8 nucleotides line up with TRBD2. The CDR3 contains 15 residues. CDR1 is KGHSH, CDR2 LQKENI, per germline. Germline trimming cut 6 bases from V and 0 bases from J; bases unmatched to any gene: 7. CDR3 in amino acids: CASSELAGSSYEQYF. For the CDR3, the DNA is TGTGCCAGCTCCGAGTTAGCGGGGTCCTCCTACGAGCAGTACTTC.

This clone was counted once. The chain employs TRBV9 and TRBJ2-5, with D possibly being TRBD1 or TRBD2 (6 bases each). Germline V lookup: CDR1 SGDLS, CDR2 YYNGEE. The V gene lost 3 bases and the J gene lost 1 base, with 13 bases spanning the gap. The CDR3 covers 15 residues. The CDR3 protein is CASSARGTLQETQYF. The CDR3 region has the DNA TGTGCCAGCAGCGCCCGCGGGACACTCCAAGAGACCCAGTACTTC.

The chain links TRBV7-9 to TRBJ2-7; tentative D call: TRBD1 (5 bases). The germline CDR1 and CDR2 sequences are SEHNR and FQNEAQ (reference sequence). The V end was cut by 5 bases, the J end by 5 bases, with 22 bases between. The length of the CDR3 is 16 residues. Here the CDR3 reads CASSRPGTGHPDEQYF. The CDR3 nucleotides are TGTGCCAGCAGCAGACCCGGCACAGGACATCCGGACGAGCAGTACTTC.

A remark on this clone: The same CDR3 can be traced to other DNA sequences in this sample. The V gene is TRBV27, the J gene TRBJ1-5; TRBD1 might be the D (5 bases). Germline V gene sequence: CDR1 MNHEY, CDR2 SMNVEV (reference sequence). This CDR3 has 14 amino acids. Trimming stripped 2 bases from V and 4 bases from J, with 9 bases between. The DNA of the CDR3 is TGTGCCAGCAGTTTAGTGGGGGGAAATCAGCCCCAGCATTTT. Translating it yields CASSLVGGNQPQHF.

The chain uses TRBV11-3 and TRBJ2-3; 7 bases agree with TRBD2. V was pared by 5 bases and J by 5 bases, with 7 bases of the junction left unmatched. This CDR3 spans 14 amino acids. Germline-derived CDR1 and CDR2 are SGHNT and YENEEA. CDR3: CASSDGLVEDTQYF. In nucleotides, the CDR3 is TGTGCCAGCAGCGATGGACTAGTTGAAGATACGCAGTATTTT.

This rearrangement joins TRBV5-8 to TRBJ2-5; 11 bases align to TRBD2. The trim removed 0 bases at V and 4 bases at J, leaving 14 bases unmatched. This CDR3 spans 19 amino acids. CDR1 and CDR2 (germline): SGHTS, YDEGEE. The CDR3 sequence is CASSLELAGAEGLGETQYF. DNA of the CDR3: TGTGCCAGCAGCTTGGAACTAGCGGGAGCTGAGGGCCTGGGAGAGACCCAGTACTTC.

The gene calls are TRBV5-3 and TRBJ2-5; D could derive from TRBD1 or TRBD2 (5 bases each). TRBV5-3 is labeled an ORF, and its function is uncertain. The CDR3 contains 15 residues. The V end lost 5 bases, the J end lost 5 bases, and 19 bases lay between the germline ends. The chain's CDR3 is CARSWTGPTPETQYF. CDR3 in DNA: TGTGCCAGAAGTTGGACGGGGCCCACGCCCGAGACCCAGTACTTC.

This rearrangement joins TRBV10-3 to TRBJ2-2; D gene ambiguous. This CDR3 comprises 14 residues. V was cut by 4 bases and J by 6 bases, with 12 bases left in between. The germline V gene has CDR1 ENHRY and CDR2 SYGVKD. The CDR3 spells CAISALGNSGELFF. As DNA, the CDR3 is TGTGCCATCAGTGCTTTAGGGAATTCCGGGGAGCTGTTTTTT.

This chain joins TRBV5-6 and TRBJ1-4; tentatively, D is TRBD1 (5 bases). Trimming left V 0 bases short and J 0 bases short, with 6 bases between. There are 15 residues in the CDR3. Germline loops: CDR1 SGHDT, CDR2 YYEEEE. The CDR3, as DNA: TGTGCCAGCAGCTTGGAGACAGCAACTAATGAAAAACTGTTTTTT. Its protein is CASSLETATNEKLFF. The full variable domain, rest sourced from reference TRBV5-6 and TRBJ1-4, is DAGVTQSPTHLIKTRGQQVTLRCSPKSGHDTVSWYQQALGQGPQFIFQYYEEEERQRGNFPDRFSGHQFPNYSSELNVNALLLGDSALYLCASSLETATNEKLFFGSGTQLSVL.

CDR3 bases: TGTGCCAGCAGCTTACGGGGGCCCCTCCCTTACAATGAGCAGTTCTTC. This translates into CASSLRGPLPYNEQFF. This chain joins TRBV7-9 and TRBJ2-1; D may match TRBD1 or TRBD2 (6 bases each). Trimming removed 2 bases from V and 4 bases from J, with 15 bases in between. The CDR3 has 16 amino acids. CDR1 and CDR2 (germline): SEHNR, FQNEAQ (reference sequence).

This clone has just one count. The chain couples TRBV5-1 to TRBJ1-1; D is unresolved. This CDR3 spans 13 amino acids. V was clipped by 4 bases and J by 5 bases, with 12 bases between them. Germline loops: CDR1 SGHRS, CDR2 YFSETQ. This CDR3 reads CASSLTEGTEAFF. Written as DNA, the CDR3 is TGCGCCAGCAGCCTGACTGAAGGAACTGAAGCTTTCTTT. Full variable domain (outside the CDR3, taken from reference TRBV5-1 and TRBJ1-1): KAGVTQTPRYLIKTRGQQVTLSCSPISGHRSVSWYQQTPGQGLQFLFEYFSETQRNKGNFPGRFSGRQFSNSRSEMNVSTLELGDSALYLCASSLTEGTEAFFGQGTRLTVV.

As regards this clone: Other DNA sequences within the sample encode an identical CDR3. The rearrangement joins TRBV6-5 to TRBJ2-3; unclear D gene. The CDR3 length is 14 residues. Germline values: CDR1 MNHEY, CDR2 SVGAGI. V gave up 0 bases and J gave up 1 base, with 5 bases separating them. The DNA for the CDR3 is TGTGCCAGCAGTTACTCTCCAGGCACAGATACGCAGTATTTT. As protein: CASSYSPGTDTQYF.

J is TRBJ2-5 and V is TRBV9; 9 nucleotides line up with TRBD1. This CDR3 spans 16 amino acids. Germline V gives CDR1 SGDLS, CDR2 YYNGEE. V was clipped by 0 bases and J by 4 bases; unmatched bases: 7. This CDR3 reads CASSVAGQGSSETQYF. DNA of the CDR3: TGTGCCAGCAGCGTAGCGGGACAGGGATCTTCAGAGACCCAGTACTTC.

The J gene is TRBJ1-1, the V gene TRBV27; D remains unclear. CDR3 length: 15 amino acids. Looked up from germline, CDR1 is MNHEY and CDR2 is SMNVEV (reference sequence). V was clipped by 5 bases and J by 3 bases, with 16 bases between them. CDR3 residues: CASSLLPGYYTEAFF. In nucleotides, the CDR3 is TGTGCCAGCAGTCTCCTCCCAGGTTACTACACTGAAGCTTTCTTT.

The chain carries TRBV2 and TRBJ1-2; 9 nucleotides align to TRBD1. The V and J ends lost 6 bases and 8 bases, in that order; junction bases with no gene match: 7. CDR3 length: 13 amino acids. Germline lookup yields CDR1 SNHLY and CDR2 FYNNEI. The CDR3: CASSPDRGEGYTF. Here the CDR3 DNA reads TGTGCCAGCAGCCCGGACAGGGGCGAGGGCTACACCTTC.

The J gene is TRBJ2-5, the V gene TRBV19; D gene unclear. Trimming removed 4 bases at V and 2 bases at J, with 20 bases between. Germline values: CDR1 LNHDA, CDR2 SQIVND (reference sequence). The CDR3 is 17 amino acids. CDR3 sequence: CASSTLSGPVGQETQYF. In DNA, the CDR3 is TGTGCCAGTAGTACACTCAGTGGTCCGGTAGGGCAAGAGACCCAGTACTTC. The variable domain in full, completed from reference TRBV19 and TRBJ2-5, reads DGGITQSPKYLFRKEGQNVTLSCEQNLNHDAMYWYRQDPGQGLRLIYYSQIVNDFQKGDIAEGYSVSREKKESFPLTVTSAQKNPTAFYLCASSTLSGPVGQETQYFGPGTRLLVL.

This clone has a single count. The chain uses TRBV9 and TRBJ2-3; 7 positions agree with TRBD1. Germline values: CDR1 SGDLS, CDR2 YYNGEE. After removal of 4 bases from V and 6 bases from J, the junction contained 8 bases not matched to a gene. The CDR3 totals 14 residues. The CDR3 coding sequence is TGTGCCAGCAGCCCGACAGGGACCATTGATACGCAGTATTTT. Its protein is CASSPTGTIDTQYF. The full variable domain, with the rest looked up from reference TRBV9 and TRBJ2-3, is DSGVTQTPKHLITATGQRVTLRCSPRSGDLSVYWYQQSLDQGLQFLIQYYNGEERAKGNILERFSAQQFPDLHSELNLSSLELGDSALYFCASSPTGTIDTQYFGPGTRLTVL.

Points on this clone: The same CDR3 also results from other DNA sequences found in this sample. The J gene is TRBJ2-3, the V gene TRBV5-6; D unclear. Germline V CDR1 and CDR2: SGHDT, YYEEEE. V was clipped by 4 bases and J by 4 bases, with 7 bases between them. This CDR3 contains 12 residues. The CDR3 is CASSLLPDTQYF. DNA of the CDR3: TGTGCCAGCAGCCTCTTACCAGATACGCAGTATTTT. Full variable domain (rest looked up from reference TRBV5-6 and TRBJ2-3): DAGVTQSPTHLIKTRGQQVTLRCSPKSGHDTVSWYQQALGQGPQFIFQYYEEEERQRGNFPDRFSGHQFPNYSSELNVNALLLGDSALYLCASSLLPDTQYFGPGTRLTVL.

The J gene is TRBJ2-1, the V gene TRBV9, with D perhaps matching TRBD1 (5 bases). The germline CDR1 and CDR2 sequences are SGDLS and YYNGEE. The length of the CDR3 is 14 residues. With 4 bases removed from V and 8 bases from J, the gap between germline ends came to 16 bases. CDR3 sequence (DNA): TGTGCCAGCAGCACCCGACGACAGTACGATGAGCAGTTCTTC. This encodes CASSTRRQYDEQFF.

J is TRBJ2-7 and V is TRBV7-9; D possibly corresponds to TRBD1 (6 bases). Trimming pared 4 bases from V and 5 bases from J, leaving 15 bases between. Germline V gene sequence: CDR1 SEHNR, CDR2 FQNEAQ (reference sequence). The CDR3 loop spans 14 amino acids. CDR3 protein: CASSSTQGSHEQYF. As DNA, the CDR3 is TGTGCCAGCAGCTCAACACAGGGTTCACACGAGCAGTACTTC.

CDR3 in DNA: TGCAGCGTTGAACTTTACTACGAGCAGTACTTC. Translation: CSVELYYEQYF. The chain uses TRBV29-1 and TRBJ2-7; D gene ambiguous. The CDR3 is 11 amino acids. CDR1 is SQVTM and CDR2 is ANQGSEA in the germline V gene. Trimming removed 2 bases from V and 3 bases from J, with 5 bases in between.

The chain is built from TRBV11-2 and TRBJ1-1; D may be TRBD1 (5 bases). Germline CDR1 is SGHAT and CDR2 is FQNNGV. V was clipped by 2 bases and J by 10 bases, with 17 bases between them. The CDR3 runs to 14 residues. In nucleotides, the CDR3 is TGTGCCAGCAGCTTATCGGCCGGGTTTGGGGGAGCTTTCTTT. This gives the protein CASSLSAGFGGAFF. The entire variable domain, with the rest obtained from reference TRBV11-2 and TRBJ1-1, is as follows: EAGVAQSPRYKIIEKRQSVAFWCNPISGHATLYWYQQILGQGPKLLIQFQNNGVVDDSQLPKDRFSAERLKGVDSTLKIQPAKLEDSAVYLCASSLSAGFGGAFFGQGTRLTVV.

This clone has just one count. The chain recombines TRBV5-4 with TRBJ2-1, with 12 bases aligning to TRBD1. After removal of 6 bases from V and 4 bases from J, the junction contained 5 bases not matched to a gene. Germline lookup yields CDR1 SGHNT and CDR2 YYREEE (reference sequence). The CDR3 runs 15 residues. Written as DNA, the CDR3 is TGTGCCAGCACACCGGGACAGGGGGCGTACAATGAGCAGTTCTTC. It specifies CASTPGQGAYNEQFF.

The J gene is TRBJ2-2, the V gene TRBV27; 12 nucleotides match TRBD1. The length of the CDR3 is 16 residues. With 5 bases clipped from V and 5 bases from J, the junction kept 6 bases outside the gene matches. The germline gives CDR1 MNHEY, CDR2 SMNVEV (reference sequence). The chain's CDR3 is CASSVGTGGATGELFF. DNA for the CDR3: TGTGCCAGCAGTGTCGGGACAGGGGGCGCGACCGGGGAGCTGTTTTTT.

The rearrangement joins TRBV10-2 to TRBJ2-2; no firm D call. Germline V gene data show CDR1 as WSHSY and CDR2 as SAAADI. This CDR3 contains 13 residues. The ends were cut back, 8 bases at V and 1 base at J, with 8 bases in the middle. Written as DNA, the CDR3 is TGCGCCAGCGCGGAATGGAACACCGGGGAGCTGTTTTTT. Residues: CASAEWNTGELFF.